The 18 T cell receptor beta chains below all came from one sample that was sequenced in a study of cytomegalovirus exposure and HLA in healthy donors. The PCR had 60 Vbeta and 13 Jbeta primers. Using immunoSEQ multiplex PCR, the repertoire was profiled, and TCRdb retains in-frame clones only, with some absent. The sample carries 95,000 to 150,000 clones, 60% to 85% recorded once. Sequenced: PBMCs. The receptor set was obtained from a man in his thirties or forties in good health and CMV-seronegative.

This CDR3 reads CASSLGTSGGGNEQFF. CDR3 DNA sequence: TGTGCCAGCAGCTTGGGGACTAGCGGGGGGGGGAATGAGCAGTTCTTC. The genes are TRBV5-4 and TRBJ2-1; 15 bases are shared with TRBD2. V was clipped by 0 bases and J by 7 bases; unmatched bases: 2. This CDR3 spans 16 amino acids. Looked up from germline, CDR1 is SGHNT and CDR2 is YYREEE (reference sequence).

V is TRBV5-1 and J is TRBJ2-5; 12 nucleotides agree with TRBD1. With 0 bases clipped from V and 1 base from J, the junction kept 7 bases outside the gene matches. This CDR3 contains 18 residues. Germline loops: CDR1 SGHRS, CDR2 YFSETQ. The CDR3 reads CASSLAGTGGLVQETQYF. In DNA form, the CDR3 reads TGCGCCAGCAGCTTGGCCGGGACAGGGGGCCTAGTCCAAGAGACCCAGTACTTC.

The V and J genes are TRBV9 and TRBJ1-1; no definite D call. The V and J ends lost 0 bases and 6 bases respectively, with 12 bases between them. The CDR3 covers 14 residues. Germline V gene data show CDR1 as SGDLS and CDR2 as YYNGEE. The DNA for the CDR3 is TGTGCCAGCAGCGTAGTGTCAGGTATCGCTGAAGCTTTCTTT. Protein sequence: CASSVVSGIAEAFF.

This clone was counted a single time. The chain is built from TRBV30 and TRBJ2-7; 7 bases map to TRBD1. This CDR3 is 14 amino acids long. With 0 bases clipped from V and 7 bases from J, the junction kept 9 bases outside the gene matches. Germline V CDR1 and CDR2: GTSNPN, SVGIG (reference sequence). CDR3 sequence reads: CAWSVQGTSREQYF. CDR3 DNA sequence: TGTGCCTGGAGTGTACAGGGGACGTCGAGGGAGCAGTACTTC.

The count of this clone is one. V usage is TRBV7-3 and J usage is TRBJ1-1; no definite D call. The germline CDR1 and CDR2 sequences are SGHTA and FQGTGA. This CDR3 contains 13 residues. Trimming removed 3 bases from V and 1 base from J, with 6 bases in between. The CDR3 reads CASSFRQNTEAFF. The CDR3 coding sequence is TGTGCCAGCAGCTTTCGACAGAACACTGAAGCTTTCTTT. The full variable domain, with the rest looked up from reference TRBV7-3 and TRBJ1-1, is GAGVSQTPSNKVTEKGKYVELRCDPISGHTALYWYRQSLGQGPEFLIYFQGTGAADDSGLPNDRFFAVRPEGSVSTLKIQRTERGDSAVYLCASSFRQNTEAFFGQGTRLTVV.

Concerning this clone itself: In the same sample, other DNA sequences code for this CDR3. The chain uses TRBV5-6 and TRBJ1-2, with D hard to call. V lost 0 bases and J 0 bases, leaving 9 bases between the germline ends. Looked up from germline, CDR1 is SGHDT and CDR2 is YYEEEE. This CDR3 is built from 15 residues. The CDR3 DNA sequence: TGTGCCAGCAGCTTGGTTACAGTTCCTAACTATGGCTACACCTTC. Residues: CASSLVTVPNYGYTF.

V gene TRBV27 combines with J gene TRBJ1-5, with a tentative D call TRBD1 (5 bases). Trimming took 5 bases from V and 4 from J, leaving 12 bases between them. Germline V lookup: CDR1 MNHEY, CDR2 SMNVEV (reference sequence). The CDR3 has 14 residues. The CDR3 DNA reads TGTGCCAGCAGTCACAGGAGTAGTAATCAGCCCCAGCATTTT. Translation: CASSHRSSNQPQHF.

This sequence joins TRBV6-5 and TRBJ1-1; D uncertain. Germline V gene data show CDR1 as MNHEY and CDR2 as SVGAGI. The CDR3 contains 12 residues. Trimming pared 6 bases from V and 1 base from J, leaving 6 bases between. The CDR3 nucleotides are TGTGCCAGCAGATCGTGGAACACTGAAGCTTTCTTT. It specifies CASRSWNTEAFF.

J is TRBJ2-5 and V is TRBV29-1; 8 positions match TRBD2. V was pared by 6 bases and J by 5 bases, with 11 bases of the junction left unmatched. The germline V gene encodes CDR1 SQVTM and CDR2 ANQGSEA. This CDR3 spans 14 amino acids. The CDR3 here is CSVGDGRVTETQYF. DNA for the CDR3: TGCAGCGTGGGGGACGGGAGGGTAACTGAGACCCAGTACTTC.

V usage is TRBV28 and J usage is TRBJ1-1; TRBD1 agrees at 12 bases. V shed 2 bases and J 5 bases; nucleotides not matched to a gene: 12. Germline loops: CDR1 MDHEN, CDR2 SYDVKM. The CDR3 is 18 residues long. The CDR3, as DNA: TGTGCCAGCAGTTTAATTATTGGGACAGGGGGCCTGGGGACTGAAGCTTTCTTT. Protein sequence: CASSLIIGTGGLGTEAFF.

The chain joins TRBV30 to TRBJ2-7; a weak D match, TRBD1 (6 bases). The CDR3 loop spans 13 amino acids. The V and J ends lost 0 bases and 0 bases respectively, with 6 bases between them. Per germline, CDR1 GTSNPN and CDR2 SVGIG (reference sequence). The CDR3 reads CAWSVQGSYEQYF. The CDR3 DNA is TGTGCCTGGAGTGTACAGGGCTCCTACGAGCAGTACTTC.

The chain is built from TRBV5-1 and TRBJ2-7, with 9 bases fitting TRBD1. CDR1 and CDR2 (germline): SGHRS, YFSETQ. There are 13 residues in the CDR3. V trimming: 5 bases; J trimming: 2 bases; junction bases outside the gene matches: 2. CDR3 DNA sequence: TGCGCCAGCAGGGGACAGGGCACCTACGAGCAGTACTTC. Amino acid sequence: CASRGQGTYEQYF.

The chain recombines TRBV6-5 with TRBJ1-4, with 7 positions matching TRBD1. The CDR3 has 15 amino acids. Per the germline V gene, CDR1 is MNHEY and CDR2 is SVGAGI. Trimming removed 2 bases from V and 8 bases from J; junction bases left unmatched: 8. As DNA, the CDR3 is TGTGCCAGCAGTTACCTCGACAGGGACGGGGAAAAACTGTTTTTT. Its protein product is CASSYLDRDGEKLFF.

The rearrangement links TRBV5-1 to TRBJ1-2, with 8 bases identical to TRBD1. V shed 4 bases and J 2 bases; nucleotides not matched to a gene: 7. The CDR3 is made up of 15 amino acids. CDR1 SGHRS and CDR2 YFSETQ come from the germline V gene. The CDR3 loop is CASSPTDRANYGYTF. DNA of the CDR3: TGCGCCAGCAGCCCGACGGACAGGGCGAACTATGGCTACACCTTC.

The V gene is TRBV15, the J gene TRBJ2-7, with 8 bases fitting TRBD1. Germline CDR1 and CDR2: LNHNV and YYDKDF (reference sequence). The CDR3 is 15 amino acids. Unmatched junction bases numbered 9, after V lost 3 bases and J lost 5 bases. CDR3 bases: TGTGCCACCAGCAGGCTTCAGGGGGCGCCGAACGAGCAGTACTTC. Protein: CATSRLQGAPNEQYF.

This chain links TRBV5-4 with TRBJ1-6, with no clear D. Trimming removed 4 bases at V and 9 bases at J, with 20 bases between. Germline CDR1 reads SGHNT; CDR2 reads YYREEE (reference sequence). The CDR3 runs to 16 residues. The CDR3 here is CASSPGGSRPGSPLHF. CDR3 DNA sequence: TGTGCCAGCAGCCCTGGAGGTTCTAGGCCGGGTTCACCCCTCCACTTT.

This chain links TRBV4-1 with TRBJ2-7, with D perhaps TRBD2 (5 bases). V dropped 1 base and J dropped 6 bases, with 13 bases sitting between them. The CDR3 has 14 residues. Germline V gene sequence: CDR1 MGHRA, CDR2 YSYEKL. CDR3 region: CASSQVGGSGEQYF. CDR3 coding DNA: TGCGCCAGCAGCCAAGTAGGTGGGAGCGGCGAGCAGTACTTC.

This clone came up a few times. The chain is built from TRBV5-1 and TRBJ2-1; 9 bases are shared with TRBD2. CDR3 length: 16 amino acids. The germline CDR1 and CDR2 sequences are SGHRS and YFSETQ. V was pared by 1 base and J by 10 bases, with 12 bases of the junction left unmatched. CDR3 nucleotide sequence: TGCGCCAGCAGCTTGTACGGCGGGAGGGGATTAGTCGAGCAGTTCTTC. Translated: CASSLYGGRGLVEQFF.